The entry that follows covers one TCR beta chain sequence. Within the sample, other DNA sequences also encode this same CDR3. The length of the CDR3 is 14 residues. Germline V CDR1 and CDR2: GTSNPN, SVGIG (reference sequence). Trimming took 0 bases from V and 3 from J, leaving 12 bases between them. These data belong to a study of beta chain features in type 1 diabetes. Expressed TCRB transcripts were sequenced because the isolated RNA had all been reverse transcribed beforehand. Generated by immunoSEQ multiplex PCR, the TCRdb table keeps only in-frame clones and is missing some. The sample gives around 500,000 clones, 30% of which show up once; around 0.065% is in the top ten.

This TCR came from a man between 18 and 29 years old in good health. Sequencing was carried out using naive CD4+ T cells from blood. The chain joins TRBV30 to TRBJ2-7; either TRBD1 or TRBD2 may supply D (6 bases each). CDR3 protein: CAWSVGGGGYEQYF. CDR3 DNA sequence: TGTGCCTGGAGTGTTGGAGGGGGAGGCTACGAGCAGTACTTC.